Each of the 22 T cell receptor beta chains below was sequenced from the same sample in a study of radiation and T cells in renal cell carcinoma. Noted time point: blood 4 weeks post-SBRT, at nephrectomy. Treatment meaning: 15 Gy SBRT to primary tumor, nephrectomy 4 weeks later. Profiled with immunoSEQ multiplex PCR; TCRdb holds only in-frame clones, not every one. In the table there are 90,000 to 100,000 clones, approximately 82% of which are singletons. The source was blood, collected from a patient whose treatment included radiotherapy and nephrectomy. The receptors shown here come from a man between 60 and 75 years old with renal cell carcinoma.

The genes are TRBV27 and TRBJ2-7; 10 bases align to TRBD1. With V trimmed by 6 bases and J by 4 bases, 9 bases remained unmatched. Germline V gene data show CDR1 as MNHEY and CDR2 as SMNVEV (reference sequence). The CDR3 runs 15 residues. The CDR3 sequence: CASRDTGTGAYEQYF. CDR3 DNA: TGTGCCAGCAGAGATACCGGGACAGGGGCTTACGAGCAGTACTTC.

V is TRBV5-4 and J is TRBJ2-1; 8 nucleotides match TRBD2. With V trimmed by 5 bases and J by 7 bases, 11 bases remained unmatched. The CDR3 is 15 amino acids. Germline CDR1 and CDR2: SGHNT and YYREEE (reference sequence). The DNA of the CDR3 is TGTGCCAGCAGTCCTCGGGAGGGCCCTGCGAATGAGCAGTTCTTC. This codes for CASSPREGPANEQFF.

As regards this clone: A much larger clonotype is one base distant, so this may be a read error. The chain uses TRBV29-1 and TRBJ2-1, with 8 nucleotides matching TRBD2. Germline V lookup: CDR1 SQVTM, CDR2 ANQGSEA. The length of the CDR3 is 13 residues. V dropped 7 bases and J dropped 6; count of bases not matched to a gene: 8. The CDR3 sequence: CSAMGSGGNEQFF. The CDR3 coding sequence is TGCAGCGCTATGGGAAGCGGGGGCAATGAGCAGTTCTTC.

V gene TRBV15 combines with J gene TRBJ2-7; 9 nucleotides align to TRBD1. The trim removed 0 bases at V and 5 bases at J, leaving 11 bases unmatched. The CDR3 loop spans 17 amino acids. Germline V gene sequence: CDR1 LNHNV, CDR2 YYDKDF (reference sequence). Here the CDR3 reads CATSRDPRTGVTHEQYF. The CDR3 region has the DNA TGTGCCACCAGCAGAGATCCCCGGACAGGGGTAACGCACGAGCAGTACTTC.

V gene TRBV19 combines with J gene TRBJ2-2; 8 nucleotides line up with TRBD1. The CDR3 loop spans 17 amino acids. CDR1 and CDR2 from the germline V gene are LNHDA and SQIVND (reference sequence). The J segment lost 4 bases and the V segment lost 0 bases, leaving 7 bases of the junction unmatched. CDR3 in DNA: TGTGCCAGTAGTATAGATCTATCCAGGGGGCCCACCGGGGAGCTGTTTTTT. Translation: CASSIDLSRGPTGELFF.

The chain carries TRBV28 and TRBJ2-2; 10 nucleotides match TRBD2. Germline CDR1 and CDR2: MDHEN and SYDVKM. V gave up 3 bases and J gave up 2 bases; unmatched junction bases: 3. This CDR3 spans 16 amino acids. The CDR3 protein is CASSLSGRVNTGELFF. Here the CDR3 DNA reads TGTGCCAGCAGTTTGAGCGGGAGGGTCAACACCGGGGAGCTGTTTTTT.

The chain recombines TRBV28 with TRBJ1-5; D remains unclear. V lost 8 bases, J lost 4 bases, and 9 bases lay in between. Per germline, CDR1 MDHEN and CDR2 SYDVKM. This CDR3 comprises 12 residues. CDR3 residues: CASGRMNQPQHF. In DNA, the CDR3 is TGTGCCAGCGGCCGGATGAATCAGCCCCAGCATTTT. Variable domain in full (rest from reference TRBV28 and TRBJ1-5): DVKVTQSSRYLVKRTGEKVFLECVQDMDHENMFWYRQDPGLGLRLIYFSYDVKMKEKGDIPEGYSVSREKKERFSLILESASTNQTSMYLCASGRMNQPQHFGDGTRLSIL.

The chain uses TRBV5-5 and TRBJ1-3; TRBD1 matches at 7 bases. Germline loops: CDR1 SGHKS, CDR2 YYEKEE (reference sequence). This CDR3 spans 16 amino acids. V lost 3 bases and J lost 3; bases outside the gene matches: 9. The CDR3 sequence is CASSSNRGLFGNTIYF. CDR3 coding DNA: TGTGCCAGCAGCTCAAACAGGGGATTGTTTGGAAACACCATATATTTT.

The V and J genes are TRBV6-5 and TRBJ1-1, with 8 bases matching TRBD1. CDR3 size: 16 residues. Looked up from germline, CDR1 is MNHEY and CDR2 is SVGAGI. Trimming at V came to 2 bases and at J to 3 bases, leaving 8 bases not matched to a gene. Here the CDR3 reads CASSYPSGQGYTEAFF. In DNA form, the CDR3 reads TGTGCCAGCAGTTACCCTAGCGGACAGGGCTACACTGAAGCTTTCTTT.

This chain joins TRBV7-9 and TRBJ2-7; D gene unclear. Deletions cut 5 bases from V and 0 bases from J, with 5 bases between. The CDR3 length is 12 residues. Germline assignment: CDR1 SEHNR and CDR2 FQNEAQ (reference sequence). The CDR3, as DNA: TGTGCCAGCAGCCTGAGCTCCTACGAGCAGTACTTC. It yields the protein CASSLSSYEQYF.

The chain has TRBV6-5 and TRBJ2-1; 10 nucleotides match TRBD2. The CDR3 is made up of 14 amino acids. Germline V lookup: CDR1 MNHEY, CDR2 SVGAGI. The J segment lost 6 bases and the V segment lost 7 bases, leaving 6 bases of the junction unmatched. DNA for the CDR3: TGTGCCAGCATGGGCGGACTAGCGGTCAATGAGCAGTTCTTC. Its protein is CASMGGLAVNEQFF.

CDR3 nucleotides: TGCAGCGTTGATTCTCCGGGTTATCAGGGTGAAGCTTTCTTT. It yields the protein CSVDSPGYQGEAFF. The V and J genes are TRBV29-1 and TRBJ1-1; TRBD1 might be the D (5 bases). CDR3 size: 14 residues. Germline CDR1 SQVTM, CDR2 ANQGSEA. V shed 3 bases and J shed 7 bases, with 18 bases lying between them.

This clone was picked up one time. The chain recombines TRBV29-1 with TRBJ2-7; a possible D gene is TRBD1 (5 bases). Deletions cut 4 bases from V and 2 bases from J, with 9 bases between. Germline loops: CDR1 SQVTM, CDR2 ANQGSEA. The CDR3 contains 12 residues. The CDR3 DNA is TGCAGCGTTGGTCAGGGCACCTACGAGCAGTACTTC. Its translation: CSVGQGTYEQYF.

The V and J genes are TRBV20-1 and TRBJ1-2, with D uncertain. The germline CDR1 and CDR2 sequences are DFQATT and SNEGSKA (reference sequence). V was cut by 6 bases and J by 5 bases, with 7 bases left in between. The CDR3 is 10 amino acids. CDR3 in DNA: TGCAGTGCGCCGCAGTATGGCTACACCTTC. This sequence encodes CSAPQYGYTF.

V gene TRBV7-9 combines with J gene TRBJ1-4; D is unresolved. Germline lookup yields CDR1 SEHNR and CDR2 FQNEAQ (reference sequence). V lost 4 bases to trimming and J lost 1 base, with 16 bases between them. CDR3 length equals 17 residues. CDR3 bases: TGTGCCAGCAGCTCCGACATTAGGGTGGAAACTAATGAAAAACTGTTTTTT. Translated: CASSSDIRVETNEKLFF. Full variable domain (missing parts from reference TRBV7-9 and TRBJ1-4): DTGVSQNPRHKITKRGQNVTFRCDPISEHNRLYWYRQTLGQGPEFLTYFQNEAQLEKSRLLSDRFSAERPKGSFSTLEIQRTEQGDSAMYLCASSSDIRVETNEKLFFGSGTQLSVL.

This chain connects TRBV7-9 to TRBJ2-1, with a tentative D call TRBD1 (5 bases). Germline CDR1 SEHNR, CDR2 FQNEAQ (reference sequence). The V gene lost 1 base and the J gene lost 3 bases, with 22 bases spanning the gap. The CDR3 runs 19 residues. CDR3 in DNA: TGTGCCAGCAGCTTAGGATCACGAGGTGGGGCTTATCTCTACAATGAGCAGTTCTTC. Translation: CASSLGSRGGAYLYNEQFF.

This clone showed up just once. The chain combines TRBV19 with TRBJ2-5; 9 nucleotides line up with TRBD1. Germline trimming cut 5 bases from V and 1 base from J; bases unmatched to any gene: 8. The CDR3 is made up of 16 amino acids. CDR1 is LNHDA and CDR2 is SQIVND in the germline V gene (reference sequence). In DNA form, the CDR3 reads TGTGCCAGTAGTTTAATGGGACAGGGTGGCCAAGAGACCCAGTACTTC. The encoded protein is CASSLMGQGGQETQYF.

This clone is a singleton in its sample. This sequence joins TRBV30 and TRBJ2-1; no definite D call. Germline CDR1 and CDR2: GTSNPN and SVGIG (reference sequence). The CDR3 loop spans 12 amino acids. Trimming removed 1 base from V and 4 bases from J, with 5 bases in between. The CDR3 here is CAWSELYNEQFF. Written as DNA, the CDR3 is TGTGCCTGGAGTGAGCTATACAATGAGCAGTTCTTC.

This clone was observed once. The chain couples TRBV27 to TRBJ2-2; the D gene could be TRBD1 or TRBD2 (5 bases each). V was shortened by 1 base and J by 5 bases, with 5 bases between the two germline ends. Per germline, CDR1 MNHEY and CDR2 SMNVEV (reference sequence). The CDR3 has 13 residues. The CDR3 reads CASSLWGTGELFF. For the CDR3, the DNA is TGTGCCAGCAGTTTATGGGGGACCGGGGAGCTGTTTTTT.

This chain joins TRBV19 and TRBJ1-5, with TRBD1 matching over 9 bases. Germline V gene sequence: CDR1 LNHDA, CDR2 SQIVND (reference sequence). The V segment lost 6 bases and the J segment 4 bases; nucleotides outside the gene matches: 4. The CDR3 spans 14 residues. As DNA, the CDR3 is TGTGCCAGTAGAGGACAGGGGATGAATCAGCCCCAGCATTTT. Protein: CASRGQGMNQPQHF. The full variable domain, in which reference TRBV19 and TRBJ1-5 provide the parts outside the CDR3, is DGGITQSPKYLFRKEGQNVTLSCEQNLNHDAMYWYRQDPGQGLRLIYYSQIVNDFQKGDIAEGYSVSREKKESFPLTVTSAQKNPTAFYLCASRGQGMNQPQHFGDGTRLSIL.

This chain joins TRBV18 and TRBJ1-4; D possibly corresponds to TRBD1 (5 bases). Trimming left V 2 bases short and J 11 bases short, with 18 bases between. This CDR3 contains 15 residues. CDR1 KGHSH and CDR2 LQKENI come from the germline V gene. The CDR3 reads CASSPRVRVEWKLFF. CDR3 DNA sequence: TGTGCCAGCTCACCAAGGGTCAGGGTGGAGTGGAAACTGTTTTTT.

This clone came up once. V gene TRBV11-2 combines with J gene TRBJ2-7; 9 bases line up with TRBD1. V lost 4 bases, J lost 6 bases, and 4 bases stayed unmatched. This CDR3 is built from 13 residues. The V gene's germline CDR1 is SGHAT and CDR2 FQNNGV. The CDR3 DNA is TGTGCCAGCAGCTGGGACAGGGTGAGCGAGCAGTACTTC. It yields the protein CASSWDRVSEQYF.